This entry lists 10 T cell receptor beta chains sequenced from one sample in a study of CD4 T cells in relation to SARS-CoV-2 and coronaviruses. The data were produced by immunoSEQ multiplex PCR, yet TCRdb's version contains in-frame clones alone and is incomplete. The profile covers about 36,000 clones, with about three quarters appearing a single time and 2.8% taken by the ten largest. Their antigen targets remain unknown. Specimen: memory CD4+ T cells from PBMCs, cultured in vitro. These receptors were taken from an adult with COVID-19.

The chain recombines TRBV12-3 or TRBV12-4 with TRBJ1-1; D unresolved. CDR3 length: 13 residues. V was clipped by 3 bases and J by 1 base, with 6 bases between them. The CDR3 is CASSFGRNTEAFF. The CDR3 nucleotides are TGTGCCAGCAGTTTTGGAAGGAACACTGAAGCTTTCTTT.

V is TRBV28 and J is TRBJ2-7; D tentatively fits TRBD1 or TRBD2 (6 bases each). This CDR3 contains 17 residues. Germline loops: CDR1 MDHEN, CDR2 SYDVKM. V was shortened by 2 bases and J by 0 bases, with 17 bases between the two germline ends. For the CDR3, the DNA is TGTGCCAGCAGTTTACCCCTTGGGGGCGGGATCTCCTACGAGCAGTACTTC. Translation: CASSLPLGGGISYEQYF.

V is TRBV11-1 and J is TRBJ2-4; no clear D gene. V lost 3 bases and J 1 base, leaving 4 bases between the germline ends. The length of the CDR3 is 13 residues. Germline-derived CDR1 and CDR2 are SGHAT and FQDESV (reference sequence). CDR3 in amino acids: CASSLGAKNIQYF. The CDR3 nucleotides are TGTGCCAGCAGCTTGGGGGCCAAAAACATTCAGTACTTC.

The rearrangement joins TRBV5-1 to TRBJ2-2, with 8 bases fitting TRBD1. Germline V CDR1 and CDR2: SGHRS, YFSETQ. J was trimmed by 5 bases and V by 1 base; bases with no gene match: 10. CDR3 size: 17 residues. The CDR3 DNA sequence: TGCGCCAGCAGCTTGTACGGGACAGGAGAATGGACCGGGGAGCTGTTTTTT. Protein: CASSLYGTGEWTGELFF. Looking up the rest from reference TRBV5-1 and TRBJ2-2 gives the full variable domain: KAGVTQTPRYLIKTRGQQVTLSCSPISGHRSVSWYQQTPGQGLQFLFEYFSETQRNKGNFPGRFSGRQFSNSRSEMNVSTLELGDSALYLCASSLYGTGEWTGELFFGEGSRLTVL.

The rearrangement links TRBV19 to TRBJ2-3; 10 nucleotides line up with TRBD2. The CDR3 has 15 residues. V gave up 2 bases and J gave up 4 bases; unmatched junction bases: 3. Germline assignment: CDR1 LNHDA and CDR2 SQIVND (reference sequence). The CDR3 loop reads CASSIPLAGADTQYF. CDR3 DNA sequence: TGTGCCAGTAGTATACCCCTAGCGGGAGCAGATACGCAGTATTTT.

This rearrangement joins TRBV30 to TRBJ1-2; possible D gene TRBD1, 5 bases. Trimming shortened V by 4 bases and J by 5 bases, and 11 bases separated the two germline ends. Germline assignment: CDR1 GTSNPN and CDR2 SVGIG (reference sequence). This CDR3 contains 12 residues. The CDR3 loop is CAWKRGVYGYTF. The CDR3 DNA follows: TGTGCCTGGAAAAGGGGCGTTTATGGCTACACCTTC.

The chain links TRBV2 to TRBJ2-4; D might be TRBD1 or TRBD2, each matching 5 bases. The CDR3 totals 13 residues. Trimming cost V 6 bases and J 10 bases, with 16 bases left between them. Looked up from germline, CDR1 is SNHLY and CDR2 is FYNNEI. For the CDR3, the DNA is TGTGCCAGCAGGGACGGTGGGACGCAGATTCAGTACTTC. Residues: CASRDGGTQIQYF.

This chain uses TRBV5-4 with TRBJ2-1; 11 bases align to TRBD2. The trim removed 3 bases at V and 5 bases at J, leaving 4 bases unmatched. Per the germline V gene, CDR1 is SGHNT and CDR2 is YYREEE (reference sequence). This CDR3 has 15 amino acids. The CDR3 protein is CASSSGTSGHNEQFF. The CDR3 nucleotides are TGTGCCAGCAGCTCCGGGACTAGCGGCCACAATGAGCAGTTCTTC.

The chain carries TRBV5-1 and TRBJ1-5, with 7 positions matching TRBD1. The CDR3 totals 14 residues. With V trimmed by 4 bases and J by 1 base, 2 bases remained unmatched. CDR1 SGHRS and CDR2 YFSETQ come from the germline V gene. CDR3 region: CASSPGQSNQPQHF. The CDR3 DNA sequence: TGCGCCAGCAGCCCGGGACAGAGCAATCAGCCCCAGCATTTT.

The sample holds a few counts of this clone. The CDR3 sequence: CASIGVSAGELFF. CDR3 bases: TGTGCCAGTATCGGAGTCTCGGCCGGGGAGCTGTTTTTT. The chain links TRBV19 to TRBJ2-2; D gene uncertain. This CDR3 has 13 residues. V was clipped by 7 bases and J by 6 bases, with 12 bases between them. Germline lookup yields CDR1 LNHDA and CDR2 SQIVND (reference sequence).